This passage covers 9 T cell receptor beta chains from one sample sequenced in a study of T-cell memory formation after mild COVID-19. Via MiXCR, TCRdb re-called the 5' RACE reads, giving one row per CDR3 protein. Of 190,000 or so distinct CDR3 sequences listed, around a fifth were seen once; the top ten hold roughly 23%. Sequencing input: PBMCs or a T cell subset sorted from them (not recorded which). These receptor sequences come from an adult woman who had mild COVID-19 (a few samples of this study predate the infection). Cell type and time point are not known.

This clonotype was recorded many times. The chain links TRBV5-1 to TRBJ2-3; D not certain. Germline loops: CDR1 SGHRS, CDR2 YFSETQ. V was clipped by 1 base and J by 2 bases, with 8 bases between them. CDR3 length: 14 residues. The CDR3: CASSLRTLTDTQYF. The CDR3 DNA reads TGCGCCAGCAGCTTGAGAACTCTCACAGATACGCAGTATTTT.

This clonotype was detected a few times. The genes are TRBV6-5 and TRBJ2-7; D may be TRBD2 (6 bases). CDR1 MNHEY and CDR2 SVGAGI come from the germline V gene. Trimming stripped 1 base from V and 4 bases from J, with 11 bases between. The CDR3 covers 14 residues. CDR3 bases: TGTGCCAGCAGTTACTTCCGCGGGACTTACGAGCAGTACTTC. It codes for CASSYFRGTYEQYF.

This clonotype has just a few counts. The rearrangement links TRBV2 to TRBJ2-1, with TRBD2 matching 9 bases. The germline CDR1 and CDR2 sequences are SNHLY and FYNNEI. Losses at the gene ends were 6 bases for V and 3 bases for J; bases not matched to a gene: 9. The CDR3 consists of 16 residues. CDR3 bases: TGTGCCAGCAGCGCCGGGTGGACTAGCGACTACAATGAGCAGTTCTTC. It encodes CASSAGWTSDYNEQFF.

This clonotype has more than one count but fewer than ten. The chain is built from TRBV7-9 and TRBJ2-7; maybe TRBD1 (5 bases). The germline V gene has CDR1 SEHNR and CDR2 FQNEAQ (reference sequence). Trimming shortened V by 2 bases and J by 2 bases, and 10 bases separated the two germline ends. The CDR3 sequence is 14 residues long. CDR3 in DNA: TGTGCCAGCAGCTTAAGTTCAGGGACCTACGAGCAGTACTTC. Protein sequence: CASSLSSGTYEQYF.

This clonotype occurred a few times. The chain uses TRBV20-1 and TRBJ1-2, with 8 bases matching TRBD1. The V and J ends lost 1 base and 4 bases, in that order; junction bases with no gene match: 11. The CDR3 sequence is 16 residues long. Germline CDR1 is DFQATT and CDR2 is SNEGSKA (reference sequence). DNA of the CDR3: TGCAGTGCTAGAGCAAAGACAGGGGAGCAAGTCTATGGCTACACCTTC. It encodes CSARAKTGEQVYGYTF.

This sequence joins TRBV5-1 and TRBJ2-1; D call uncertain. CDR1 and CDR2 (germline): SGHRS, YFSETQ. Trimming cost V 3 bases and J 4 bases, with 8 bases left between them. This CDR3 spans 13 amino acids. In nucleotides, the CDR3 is TGCGCCAGCAGCTCCCCTAATTACAATGAGCAGTTCTTC. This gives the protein CASSSPNYNEQFF.

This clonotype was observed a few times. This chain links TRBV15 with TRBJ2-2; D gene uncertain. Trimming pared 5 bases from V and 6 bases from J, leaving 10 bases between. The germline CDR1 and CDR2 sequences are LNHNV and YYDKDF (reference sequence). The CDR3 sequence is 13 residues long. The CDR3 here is CATSGTLAGELFF. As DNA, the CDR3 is TGTGCCACCAGCGGAACTCTGGCCGGGGAGCTGTTTTTT.

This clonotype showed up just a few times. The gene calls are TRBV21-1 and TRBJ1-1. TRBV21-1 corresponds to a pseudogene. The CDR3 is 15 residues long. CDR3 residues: CASSKVGRMNTEAFF. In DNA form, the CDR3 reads TGTGCCAGCAGCAAAGTGGGGAGAATGAACACTGAAGCTTTCTTT.

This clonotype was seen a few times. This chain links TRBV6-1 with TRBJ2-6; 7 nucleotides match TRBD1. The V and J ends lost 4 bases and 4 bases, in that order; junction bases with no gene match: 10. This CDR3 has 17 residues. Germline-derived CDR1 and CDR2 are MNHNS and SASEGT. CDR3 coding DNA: TGTGCCAGCAGTGGTTGGGACAGTCCGACCGGGGCCAACGTCCTGACTTTC. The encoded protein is CASSGWDSPTGANVLTF.